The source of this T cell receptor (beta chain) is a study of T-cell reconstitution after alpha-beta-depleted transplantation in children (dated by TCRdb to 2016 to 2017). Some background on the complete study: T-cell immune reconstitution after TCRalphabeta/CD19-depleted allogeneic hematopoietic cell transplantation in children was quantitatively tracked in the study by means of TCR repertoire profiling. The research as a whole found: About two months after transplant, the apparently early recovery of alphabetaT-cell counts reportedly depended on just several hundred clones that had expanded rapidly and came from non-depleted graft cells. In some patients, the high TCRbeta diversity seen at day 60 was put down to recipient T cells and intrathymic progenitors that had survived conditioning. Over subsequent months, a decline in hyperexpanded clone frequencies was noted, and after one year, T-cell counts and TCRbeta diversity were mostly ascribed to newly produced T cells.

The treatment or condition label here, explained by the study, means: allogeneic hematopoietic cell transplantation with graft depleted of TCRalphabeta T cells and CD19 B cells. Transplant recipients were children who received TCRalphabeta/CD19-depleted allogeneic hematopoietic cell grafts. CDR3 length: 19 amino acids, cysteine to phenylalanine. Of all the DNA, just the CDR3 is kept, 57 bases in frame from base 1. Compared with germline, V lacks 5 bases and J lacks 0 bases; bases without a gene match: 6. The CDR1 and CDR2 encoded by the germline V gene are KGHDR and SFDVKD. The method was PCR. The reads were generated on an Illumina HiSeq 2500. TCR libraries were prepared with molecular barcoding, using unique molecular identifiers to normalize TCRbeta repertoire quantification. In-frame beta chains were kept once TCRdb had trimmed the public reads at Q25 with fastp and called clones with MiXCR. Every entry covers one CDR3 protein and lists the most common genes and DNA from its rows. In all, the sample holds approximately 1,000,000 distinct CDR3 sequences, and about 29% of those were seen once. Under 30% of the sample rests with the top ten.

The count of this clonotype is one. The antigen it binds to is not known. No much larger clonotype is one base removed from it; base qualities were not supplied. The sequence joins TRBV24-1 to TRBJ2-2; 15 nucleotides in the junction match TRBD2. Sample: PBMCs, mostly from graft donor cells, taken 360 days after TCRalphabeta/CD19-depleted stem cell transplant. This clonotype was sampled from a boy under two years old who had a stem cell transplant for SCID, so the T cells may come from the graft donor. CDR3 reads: CATSGPGLAGGSNTGELFF. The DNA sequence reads TGTGCCACCAGTGGACCGGGACTAGCGGGGGGATCGAACACCGGGGAGCTGTTTTTT.